This T cell receptor beta chain was captured in a study of CD8 T cells in Susac syndrome. Trimming removed 5 bases from V and 4 bases from J; junction bases left unmatched: 10. The germline V gene has CDR1 MNHEY and CDR2 SMNVEV (reference sequence). The CDR3 has 15 residues. Random hexamers served to reverse transcribe roughly 0.45 to 1 ug RNA. TCRdb passed the immunoSEQ multiplex PCR reads through MiXCR, listing each CDR3 protein once. This sample has about 84,000 distinct CDR3 sequences, with roughly 91% found just once. This clonotype was sampled from a human donor in good health. The specimen sequenced was CD8+ T cells from PBMCs. The chain is built from TRBV27 and TRBJ1-1; TRBD1 agrees at 7 bases. CDR3 nucleotides: TGTGCCAGCAGTACCCAGGGACAGAAATTCACTGAAGCTTTCTTT. It specifies CASSTQGQKFTEAFF.